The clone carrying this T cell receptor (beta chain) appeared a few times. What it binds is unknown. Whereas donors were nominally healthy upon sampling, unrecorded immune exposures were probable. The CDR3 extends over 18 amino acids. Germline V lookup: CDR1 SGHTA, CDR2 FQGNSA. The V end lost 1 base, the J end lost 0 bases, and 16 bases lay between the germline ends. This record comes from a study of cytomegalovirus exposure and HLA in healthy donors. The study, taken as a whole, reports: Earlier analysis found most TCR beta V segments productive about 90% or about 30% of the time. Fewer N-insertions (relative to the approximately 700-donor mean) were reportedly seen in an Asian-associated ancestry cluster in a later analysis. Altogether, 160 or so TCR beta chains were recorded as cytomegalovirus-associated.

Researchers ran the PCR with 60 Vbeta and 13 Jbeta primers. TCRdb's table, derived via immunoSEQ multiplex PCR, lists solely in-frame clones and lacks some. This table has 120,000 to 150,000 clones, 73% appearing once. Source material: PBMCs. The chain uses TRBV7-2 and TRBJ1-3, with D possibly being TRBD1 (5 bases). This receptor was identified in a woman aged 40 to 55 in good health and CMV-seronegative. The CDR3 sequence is CASSLGGALHSSGNTIYF. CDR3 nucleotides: TGTGCCAGCAGCTTAGGCGGGGCCCTTCATAGCTCTGGAAACACCATATATTTT.